Shown below are 32 T cell receptor beta chains from a single sample sequenced in a study of T cells after yellow fever vaccination. In TCRdb, the 5' RACE reads were re-called with MiXCR into one record per CDR3 protein. The data show about 49,000 distinct CDR3 sequences, 7.4% seen once. This specimen consisted of CD8+ T cells sorted from PBMCs, obtained roughly 15 days after the first yellow fever vaccination. These receptors all stem from a man in his late teens or twenties who received the YFV17D yellow fever vaccine.

This clonotype was seen a handful of times. The chain uses TRBV19 and TRBJ1-1; D gene uncertain. The CDR3 length is 12 residues. The germline gives CDR1 LNHDA, CDR2 SQIVND (reference sequence). Deletions cut 6 bases from V and 4 bases from J, with 9 bases between. DNA for the CDR3: TGTGCCAGTAGGCGGGGTTCCACTGAAGCTTTCTTT. Residues: CASRRGSTEAFF.

This clonotype was recorded a few times. V and J are TRBV29-1 and TRBJ1-4; 9 nucleotides align to TRBD1. J was trimmed by 10 bases and V by 6 bases; bases with no gene match: 12. Germline V gene sequence: CDR1 SQVTM, CDR2 ANQGSEA. The CDR3 loop spans 14 amino acids. The CDR3 is CSVVEGQGVGKLFF. For the CDR3, the DNA is TGCAGCGTCGTTGAGGGACAGGGTGTAGGAAAACTGTTTTTT.

This clonotype has at least ten counts. V usage is TRBV11-2 and J usage is TRBJ2-1; no firm D call. Trimming stripped 5 bases from V and 2 bases from J, with 7 bases between. Per the germline V gene, CDR1 is SGHAT and CDR2 is FQNNGV. The CDR3 is 13 residues long. CDR3 DNA sequence: TGTGCCAGCAGCGCCGGAACCTACAATGAGCAGTTCTTC. It encodes CASSAGTYNEQFF.

This clonotype was seen more than once but under ten times. V and J are TRBV6-1 and TRBJ2-1, with D possibly being TRBD1 (5 bases). The CDR3 covers 13 residues. Germline V gene lookup returns CDR1 MNHNS and CDR2 SASEGT. V was trimmed by 6 bases and J by 2 bases, leaving 8 bases between them. The CDR3 DNA sequence: TGTGCCAGCAGGATGACAGCCTACAATGAGCAGTTCTTC. It codes for CASRMTAYNEQFF.

This clonotype showed up many times. The V call is TRBV20-1, the J call TRBJ2-5; D possibly uses TRBD1 or TRBD2 (7 bases each). The CDR3 runs 16 residues. CDR1 is DFQATT and CDR2 is SNEGSKA in the germline V gene (reference sequence). The ends were cut back, 0 bases at V and 3 bases at J, with 17 bases in the middle. The CDR3: CSARDPQGGTKETQYF. For the CDR3, the DNA is TGCAGTGCTAGAGATCCCCAGGGGGGGACCAAAGAGACCCAGTACTTC.

This clonotype was found many times. The chain couples TRBV4-1 to TRBJ2-7, with D possibly being TRBD1 or TRBD2 (5 bases each). This CDR3 contains 17 residues. CDR1 is MGHRA and CDR2 is YSYEKL in the germline V gene. Trimming removed 0 bases at V and 0 bases at J, with 15 bases between. Written as DNA, the CDR3 is TGCGCCAGCAGCCAAGACGGGGTGGACACCCGCTCCTACGAGCAGTACTTC. It encodes CASSQDGVDTRSYEQYF.

The chain couples TRBV5-4 to TRBJ2-2; TRBD2 is a possible D gene (5 bases). Germline-derived CDR1 and CDR2 are SGHNT and YYREEE (reference sequence). CDR3 length: 15 residues. Trimming removed 4 bases from V and 2 bases from J, with 12 bases in between. The CDR3 protein is CASSLIGDNTGELFF. The CDR3, as DNA: TGTGCCAGCAGCCTGATCGGGGATAACACCGGGGAGCTGTTTTTT. The variable domain in full, with the rest retrieved from reference TRBV5-4 and TRBJ2-2, is ETGVTQSPTHLIKTRGQQVTLRCSSQSGHNTVSWYQQALGQGPQFIFQYYREEENGRGNFPPRFSGLQFPNYSSELNVNALELDDSALYLCASSLIGDNTGELFFGEGSRLTVL.

The sample holds many counts of this clonotype. The chain has TRBV4-1 and TRBJ2-7; 8 positions agree with TRBD1. The CDR3 is 14 amino acids. In germline, CDR1 is MGHRA, CDR2 YSYEKL. The junction had 3 bases not matched to a gene; V was cut back by 1 base and J by 4 bases. The CDR3 sequence is CASSQGRGLYEQYF. CDR3 sequence (DNA): TGCGCCAGCAGCCAAGGCAGGGGGCTATACGAGCAGTACTTC.

This clonotype has ten or more counts. The chain recombines TRBV27 with TRBJ2-1, with a possible D match to TRBD2 (5 bases). Trimming pared 9 bases from V and 0 bases from J, leaving 12 bases between. CDR3 size: 14 residues. The germline V gene encodes CDR1 MNHEY and CDR2 SMNVEV (reference sequence). CDR3 coding DNA: TGTGCCAGTTACGGACTCCACTCCTACAATGAGCAGTTCTTC. Amino acids: CASYGLHSYNEQFF.

This clonotype has a handful of counts. V and J are TRBV5-1 and TRBJ2-1, with D unresolved. CDR1 SGHRS and CDR2 YFSETQ come from the germline V gene. V was trimmed by 1 base and J by 1 base, leaving 6 bases between them. CDR3 length: 14 amino acids. DNA for the CDR3: TGCGCCAGCAGCTTGTCCAGTTCCTACAATGAGCAGTTCTTC. Protein: CASSLSSSYNEQFF.

This clonotype was counted many times. This chain uses TRBV6-2 or TRBV6-3 with TRBJ2-7; 9 bases map to TRBD1. The CDR3 contains 17 residues. Germline-derived CDR1 and CDR2 are MNHEY and SVGEGT. The V gene end was trimmed by 4 bases and the J gene end by 0 bases; junction bases not matched to a gene: 10. The chain's CDR3 is CASSSPGQGYSSYEQYF. CDR3 DNA: TGTGCCAGCAGTTCGCCGGGACAGGGCTACAGCTCCTACGAGCAGTACTTC.

This clonotype was counted at least ten times. J is TRBJ2-1 and V is TRBV4-1; 8 nucleotides match TRBD1. The CDR3 is made up of 16 amino acids. Germline CDR1 reads MGHRA; CDR2 reads YSYEKL. The junction had 5 bases not matched to a gene; V was cut back by 0 bases and J by 4 bases. CDR3 loop: CASSQDSGGGYNEQFF. For the CDR3, the DNA is TGCGCCAGCAGCCAAGATTCAGGGGGCGGTTACAATGAGCAGTTCTTC.

A word on this clonotype: This may arise from a read error, as a much more abundant clone is one base away. The rearrangement links TRBV4-2 to TRBJ2-1; 8 bases match TRBD2. From germline, CDR1 is LGHNA and CDR2 YNFKEQ. The V segment lost 8 bases and the J segment 10 bases; nucleotides outside the gene matches: 10. The CDR3 is made up of 13 amino acids. CDR3: CASCYGGAGEQFF. Written as DNA, the CDR3 is TGTGCCAGCTGCTACGGGGGGGCGGGGGAGCAGTTCTTC.

This clonotype is judged medium-sized. V is TRBV6-4 and J is TRBJ2-1, with 9 positions matching TRBD2. Trimming at V came to 3 bases and at J to 0 bases, leaving 0 bases not matched to a gene. The CDR3 runs 15 residues. Germline V gene lookup returns CDR1 MRHNA and CDR2 SNTAGT. CDR3: CASSEAGGSYNEQFF. The CDR3 DNA is TGTGCCAGCAGTGAAGCGGGGGGCTCCTACAATGAGCAGTTCTTC.

Many counts were recorded for this clonotype. The chain uses TRBV7-2 and TRBJ2-1; TRBD2 agrees at 9 bases. CDR1 is SGHTA, CDR2 FQGNSA, per germline. CDR3 length equals 16 residues. V shed 4 bases, J shed 0 bases, and the junction held 4 bases outside the gene matches. CDR3 loop: CASSYLAGSSYNEQFF. The CDR3, as DNA: TGTGCCAGCAGCTATCTAGCGGGGAGCTCCTACAATGAGCAGTTCTTC.

This clonotype has at least ten counts. This rearrangement joins TRBV28 to TRBJ2-5, with TRBD1 matching over 10 bases. The CDR3 loop spans 15 amino acids. The germline V gene encodes CDR1 MDHEN and CDR2 SYDVKM. J gave up 5 bases and V 6 bases, and 9 bases lay outside the gene matches. The DNA for the CDR3 is TGTGCCAGCAGCCCCGGGACAGGGGCCCATGAGACCCAGTACTTC. This codes for CASSPGTGAHETQYF.

This clonotype turned up a few times. Here the CDR3 DNA reads TGCGCCAGCAGCCAGAGGGGACTGACGGTCACCGGGGAGCTGTTTTTT. Residues: CASSQRGLTVTGELFF. The chain joins TRBV4-1 to TRBJ2-2; possible D gene TRBD2, 6 bases. CDR3 length: 16 amino acids. Germline V gene sequence: CDR1 MGHRA, CDR2 YSYEKL. Trimming took off 3 bases at V and 4 bases at J, with 15 bases between the two ends.

This clonotype was observed at least ten times. The rearrangement uses TRBV29-1 and TRBJ1-2; D unresolved. Looked up from germline, CDR1 is SQVTM and CDR2 is ANQGSEA. The CDR3 consists of 13 residues. The germline V and J ends were trimmed by 3 bases and 4 bases, with 12 bases remaining between them. CDR3 amino acids: CSVDAENGYGYTF. The CDR3 DNA reads as TGCAGCGTTGATGCAGAAAATGGCTATGGCTACACCTTC.

This clonotype was observed at least ten times. The rearrangement joins TRBV7-9 to TRBJ1-3; D is ambiguous. Trimming removed 5 bases from V and 4 bases from J, with 9 bases in between. The CDR3 spans 13 residues. Germline CDR1 and CDR2: SEHNR and FQNEAQ (reference sequence). CDR3 sequence (DNA): TGTGCCAGCAGCCCCAGCGGAGGAAACACCATATATTTT. It yields the protein CASSPSGGNTIYF.

This clonotype has just a few counts. This rearrangement joins TRBV24-1 to TRBJ1-2; weak D call: TRBD1 (5 bases). Germline CDR1 is KGHDR and CDR2 is SFDVKD. The CDR3 loop spans 16 amino acids. The germline V and J ends were trimmed by 0 bases and 3 bases, with 13 bases remaining between them. Here the CDR3 reads CATSDLADRVYYGYTF. In nucleotides, the CDR3 is TGTGCCACCAGTGATTTGGCAGACAGAGTTTACTATGGCTACACCTTC.

This clonotype was observed many times. The V and J genes are TRBV5-4 and TRBJ1-1; D is possibly TRBD1 (6 bases). This CDR3 region has 13 residues. Germline assignment: CDR1 SGHNT and CDR2 YYREEE (reference sequence). The V gene lost 0 bases and the J gene lost 5 bases, with 8 bases spanning the gap. CDR3 nucleotide sequence: TGTGCCAGCAGCTTGGAGGGGGTGACTGAAGCTTTCTTT. Translating gives CASSLEGVTEAFF.

This clonotype showed up many times. This chain uses TRBV4-1 with TRBJ2-7; tentatively, D is TRBD2 (7 bases). V was trimmed by 4 bases and J by 6 bases, leaving 19 bases between them. Germline V lookup: CDR1 MGHRA, CDR2 YSYEKL. The CDR3 covers 15 residues. CDR3 protein: CASSLGGRGHREQYF. The CDR3 bases are TGCGCCAGCAGCCTTGGAGGGCGGGGGCATCGCGAGCAGTACTTC.

This clonotype was picked up many times. The chain has TRBV27 and TRBJ2-3; D is unclear. Looked up from germline, CDR1 is MNHEY and CDR2 is SMNVEV (reference sequence). V shed 0 bases and J shed 2 bases, with 15 bases lying between them. This CDR3 is 17 amino acids long. CDR3 amino acids: CASSLSLMGPDTDTQYF. CDR3 sequence (DNA): TGTGCCAGCAGTTTATCGTTGATGGGCCCTGACACAGATACGCAGTATTTT.

This clonotype was observed at least ten times. CDR3 region: CASSALKGTEQFF. The CDR3, as DNA: TGTGCCAGCAGCGCCCTAAAGGGAACTGAGCAGTTCTTC. The chain uses TRBV11-2 and TRBJ2-1, with D unclear. Germline V lookup: CDR1 SGHAT, CDR2 FQNNGV. CDR3 length equals 13 residues. Trimming shortened V by 5 bases and J by 9 bases, and 14 bases separated the two germline ends.

This clonotype was picked up many times. The chain carries TRBV4-2 and TRBJ2-5; D uncertain. The CDR3 sequence is 15 residues long. V gave up 0 bases and J gave up 3 bases, with 11 bases separating them. Germline V gives CDR1 LGHNA, CDR2 YNFKEQ. The CDR3 reads CASSQDWSPKETQYF. The CDR3 nucleotides are TGTGCCAGCAGCCAAGATTGGTCTCCTAAAGAGACCCAGTACTTC.

This clonotype was counted at least ten times. The chain joins TRBV27 to TRBJ2-2, with a tentative D call TRBD1 (7 bases). Per germline, CDR1 MNHEY and CDR2 SMNVEV (reference sequence). The germline V and J ends were trimmed by 4 bases and 3 bases, with 15 bases remaining between them. This CDR3 contains 16 residues. In nucleotides, the CDR3 is TGTGCCAGCAGTTACCTCGACAGGGAGGACACCGGGGAGCTGTTTTTT. As protein: CASSYLDREDTGELFF.

This clonotype was picked up many times. V usage is TRBV9 and J usage is TRBJ2-1; D might be TRBD1 or TRBD2, each matching 6 bases. CDR1 and CDR2 (germline): SGDLS, YYNGEE. CDR3 length: 15 residues. Trimming stripped 4 bases from V and 2 bases from J, with 13 bases between. CDR3 in DNA: TGTGCCAGCAGCATGGGGGGCGCTCCCTACAATGAGCAGTTCTTC. Translated, it gives CASSMGGAPYNEQFF.

This clonotype was observed many times. The V gene is TRBV5-1, the J gene TRBJ2-3, with D tentatively TRBD1 or TRBD2 (6 bases each). Trimming left V 1 base short and J 0 bases short, with 12 bases between. The CDR3 extends over 16 amino acids. In germline, CDR1 is SGHRS, CDR2 YFSETQ. CDR3 amino acids: CASSLRGVPSTDTQYF. CDR3 DNA sequence: TGCGCCAGCAGCTTGAGGGGGGTTCCCAGCACAGATACGCAGTATTTT.

This clonotype was found many times. The rearrangement links TRBV11-2 to TRBJ2-7; D gene ambiguous. Germline CDR1 SGHAT, CDR2 FQNNGV. V lost 5 bases to trimming and J lost 2 bases, with 10 bases between them. The CDR3 length is 13 residues. CDR3: CASSLRVTYEQYF. The CDR3 DNA reads as TGTGCCAGCAGCCTTCGAGTAACCTACGAGCAGTACTTC.

Notes on this clonotype: This clone may be a read error of a much larger clone one base away. The CDR3, as DNA: TGTGCCAGCAGTTTCCCGGGACAGACAGATACGCAGTTTTTT. It is translated as CASSFPGQTDTQFF. V and J are TRBV27 and TRBJ2-3; 7 bases line up with TRBD1. The CDR3 totals 14 residues. Per the germline V gene, CDR1 is MNHEY and CDR2 is SMNVEV (reference sequence).

This clonotype was seen many times. The J gene is TRBJ1-1, the V gene TRBV14; D may be TRBD1 (5 bases). Germline CDR1 reads SGHDN; CDR2 reads FVKESK. The V end lost 1 base, the J end lost 1 base, and 10 bases lay between the germline ends. The length of the CDR3 is 15 residues. DNA of the CDR3: TGTGCCAGCAGCCAAGCCCCCAGGGAGAACACTGAAGCTTTCTTT. Its protein product is CASSQAPRENTEAFF.

This clonotype was seen many times. The gene calls are TRBV10-3 and TRBJ2-7; TRBD2 matches at 9 bases. The CDR3 is 13 residues long. Germline V gene sequence: CDR1 ENHRY, CDR2 SYGVKD. The junction had 2 bases not matched to a gene; V was cut back by 6 bases and J by 2 bases. CDR3: CAIRGGGAYEQYV. For the CDR3, the DNA is TGTGCCATCAGGGGCGGGGGGGCCTACGAGCAGTACGTC.